This entry describes one TCR beta chain. What it binds is unknown. The data were taken from a study of early T cells in non-severe SARS-CoV-2 infection. Researchers tagged individual cDNA molecules with unique molecular identifiers. From the 5' RACE reads, TCRdb called clonotypes with MiXCR, one entry per CDR3 protein. In the table there are over 50,000 distinct CDR3 sequences, 7.7% of which are singletons. Study-wide findings and caveats: Matching with VDJdb favored anti-spike CD8 responses (missing private and CD4 specificities).

Here the sequenced sample was whole blood, taken at baseline. The sequence came from an adult who was a healthcare worker with PCR-confirmed SARS-CoV-2 infection or an uninfected control (not recorded which).

The DNA of the CDR3 is TGTGCCAGCAGCTCGACAGGTCGGCTCTCCTACGAGCAGTACTTC. Its protein is CASSSTGRLSYEQYF. The chain joins TRBV12-3 or TRBV12-4 to TRBJ2-7, with TRBD1 as a possible D gene (6 bases). The CDR3 loop spans 15 amino acids. Trimming shortened V by 6 bases and J by 0 bases, and 15 bases separated the two germline ends.